The next 8 T cell receptor beta chains were all read from a single sample in a study of blood T cell repertoires in COVID-19. Sequencing used immunoSEQ multiplex PCR; TCRdb keeps in-frame clones, though not all of them. The sample yields around 200,000 clones, around 80% seen once. The sequencing input was peripheral blood. These receptors originate from a woman between 65 and 79 years old with acute or convalescent COVID-19.

Only a few counts were recorded for this clone. The chain carries TRBV11-2 and TRBJ1-4; D remains ambiguous. The CDR3 covers 14 residues. V was trimmed by 7 bases and J by 7 bases, leaving 16 bases between them. Germline assignment: CDR1 SGHAT and CDR2 FQNNGV. Here the CDR3 DNA reads TGTGCCAGCACCTCCCCCGGGGAAACTGAAAAACTGTTTTTT. It encodes CASTSPGETEKLFF. Filled out from reference TRBV11-2 and TRBJ1-4, the complete variable domain reads EAGVAQSPRYKIIEKRQSVAFWCNPISGHATLYWYQQILGQGPKLLIQFQNNGVVDDSQLPKDRFSAERLKGVDSTLKIQPAKLEDSAVYLCASTSPGETEKLFFGSGTQLSVL.

V gene TRBV29-1 combines with J gene TRBJ1-1; D is undetermined. Trimming took 4 bases from V and 1 from J, leaving 10 bases between them. This CDR3 comprises 13 residues. Germline assignment: CDR1 SQVTM and CDR2 ANQGSEA. The CDR3 spells CSVVRQPNTEAFF. As DNA, the CDR3 is TGCAGCGTTGTGAGGCAGCCGAACACTGAAGCTTTCTTT.

The J gene is TRBJ1-6, the V gene TRBV7-9, with a possible D match to TRBD1 (5 bases). Trimming stripped 3 bases from V and 9 bases from J, with 15 bases between. Germline V gene sequence: CDR1 SEHNR, CDR2 FQNEAQ (reference sequence). This CDR3 is 15 amino acids long. The CDR3 loop reads CASSFQGGVGSPLHF. The CDR3 bases are TGTGCCAGCAGCTTTCAGGGTGGTGTGGGTTCACCCCTCCACTTT.

The chain employs TRBV11-2 and TRBJ2-2, with unresolved D. This CDR3 spans 15 amino acids. Germline lookup yields CDR1 SGHAT and CDR2 FQNNGV. The V end was cut by 1 base, the J end by 10 bases, with 16 bases between. The DNA for the CDR3 is TGTGCCAGCAGCTTAGTGACATTTCGGTCGTTGGAGCTGTTTTTT. Amino acid sequence: CASSLVTFRSLELFF.

The genes are TRBV20-1 and TRBJ2-2; 7 bases map to TRBD1. Losses at the gene ends were 3 bases for V and 5 bases for J; bases not matched to a gene: 12. The CDR3 runs 16 residues. The germline V gene has CDR1 DFQATT and CDR2 SNEGSKA (reference sequence). CDR3 in amino acids: CSASFPMDRITGELFF. In DNA form, the CDR3 reads TGCAGTGCTAGTTTCCCAATGGACAGGATTACCGGGGAGCTGTTTTTT.

The V call is TRBV5-4, the J call TRBJ2-7; possible D gene TRBD1, 7 bases. The germline CDR1 and CDR2 sequences are SGHNT and YYREEE (reference sequence). The CDR3 covers 15 residues. Trimming cost V 5 bases and J 3 bases, with 18 bases left between them. The CDR3 DNA reads as TGTGCCAGCAGTCAAAGTCGGGGGACAGACTACGAGCAGTACTTC. Translation: CASSQSRGTDYEQYF.

V and J are TRBV18 and TRBJ2-1; a possible D gene is TRBD2 (5 bases). Germline V gene lookup returns CDR1 KGHSH and CDR2 LQKENI. This CDR3 spans 12 amino acids. V lost 6 bases, J lost 5 bases, and 8 bases lay in between. CDR3 bases: TGTGCCAGCTCGGGGAGCCACAATGAGCAGTTCTTC. It specifies CASSGSHNEQFF. Using reference TRBV18 and TRBJ2-1 for the parts outside the CDR3, the full variable domain is NAGVMQNPRHLVRRRGQEARLRCSPMKGHSHVYWYRQLPEEGLKFMVYLQKENIIDESGMPKERFSAEFPKEGPSILRIQQVVRGDSAAYFCASSGSHNEQFFGPGTRLTVL.

This rearrangement joins TRBV2 to TRBJ2-7; a possible D gene is TRBD1 (7 bases). Trimming stripped 1 base from V and 5 bases from J, with 15 bases between. CDR1 and CDR2 from the germline V gene are SNHLY and FYNNEI. The CDR3 loop spans 15 amino acids. The CDR3 sequence: CASSEVGRGVHEQYF. The CDR3, as DNA: TGTGCCAGCAGTGAAGTTGGCAGGGGGGTCCACGAGCAGTACTTC.